The 14 T cell receptor beta chains below all came from one sample that was sequenced in a study of a mutant IDH1 vaccine in newly diagnosed glioma. Their antigen targets remain unknown. This sample's time point: week 35, safety follow-up. Mutant IDH1 20-mer peptide, at 300 ug, made up each vaccine dose, with topical imiquimod. The method was immunoSEQ multiplex PCR; TCRdb's version includes in-frame clones alone and lacks a portion of them. The sample lists 40,000 to 55,000 clones, approximately 79% occurring once. The material sequenced was PBMCs, taken from a glioma patient whose treatment included an IDH1 peptide vaccine. The receptor set was obtained from a middle-aged man with glioma.

The chain has TRBV12-5 and TRBJ2-7; D possibly corresponds to TRBD1 (6 bases). Deletions cut 6 bases from V and 2 bases from J, with 14 bases between. Germline assignment: CDR1 LGHNT and CDR2 FRNRAP. The CDR3 is 14 residues long. CDR3 loop: CASGQWTATYEQYF. DNA of the CDR3: TGTGCTAGTGGGCAATGGACAGCCACCTACGAGCAGTACTTC.

The rearrangement links TRBV5-6 to TRBJ2-7, with 9 bases lining up with TRBD1. With V trimmed by 4 bases and J by 3 bases, 8 bases remained unmatched. This CDR3 region has 15 residues. Germline assignment: CDR1 SGHDT and CDR2 YYEEEE. CDR3 sequence: CASSPVGTGYYEQYF. In DNA form, the CDR3 reads TGTGCCAGCAGCCCCGTCGGGACAGGGTACTACGAGCAGTACTTC.

This clone was counted only a few times. The J gene is TRBJ2-2, the V gene TRBV9; D gene uncertain. Germline V gives CDR1 SGDLS, CDR2 YYNGEE. Between the trimmed V and J ends, which lost 1 base and 3 bases, there was a span of 4 bases. This CDR3 is 13 amino acids long. CDR3 bases: TGTGCCAGCAGCGTAATTGACACCGGGGAGCTGTTTTTT. Amino acid sequence: CASSVIDTGELFF. The entire variable domain, with the rest obtained from reference TRBV9 and TRBJ2-2, is as follows: DSGVTQTPKHLITATGQRVTLRCSPRSGDLSVYWYQQSLDQGLQFLIQYYNGEERAKGNILERFSAQQFPDLHSELNLSSLELGDSALYFCASSVIDTGELFFGEGSRLTVL.

The genes are TRBV15 and TRBJ2-1, with D maybe TRBD1 (6 bases). With 6 bases removed from V and 5 bases from J, the gap between germline ends came to 14 bases. Germline V gene sequence: CDR1 LNHNV, CDR2 YYDKDF (reference sequence). The CDR3 totals 14 residues. CDR3 DNA: TGTGCCACCAGTATTTTCCGGGACAACAATGAGCAGTTCTTC. This encodes CATSIFRDNNEQFF. The whole variable domain, filled in from reference TRBV15 and TRBJ2-1, reads DAMVIQNPRYQVTQFGKPVTLSCSQTLNHNVMYWYQQKSSQAPKLLFHYYDKDFNNEADTPDNFQSRRPNTSFCFLDIRSPGLGDTAMYLCATSIFRDNNEQFFGPGTRLTVL.

This clone was observed a single time. V is TRBV13 and J is TRBJ1-1; TRBD1 matches at 8 bases. The CDR3 extends over 15 amino acids. The V gene's germline CDR1 is PRHDT and CDR2 FYEKMQ (reference sequence). Trimming removed 0 bases from V and 5 bases from J; junction bases left unmatched: 5. The CDR3 protein is CASSLGGTGGTEAFF. The CDR3 region has the DNA TGTGCCAGCAGCTTAGGGGGGACAGGAGGGACTGAAGCTTTCTTT. Variable domain in full (rest from reference TRBV13 and TRBJ1-1): AAGVIQSPRHLIKEKRETATLKCYPIPRHDTVYWYQQGPGQDPQFLISFYEKMQSDKGSIPDRFSAQQFSDYHSELNMSSLELGDSALYFCASSLGGTGGTEAFFGQGTRLTVV.

By share of the sample, this clone is medium-sized. The chain uses TRBV5-6 and TRBJ2-7, with 11 nucleotides matching TRBD2. Germline CDR1 and CDR2: SGHDT and YYEEEE. V gave up 4 bases and J gave up 4 bases; unmatched junction bases: 7. The CDR3 sequence is 15 residues long. The CDR3 reads CASSGPSGGRYEQYF. CDR3 nucleotide sequence: TGTGCCAGCAGCGGACCTAGCGGGGGGAGGTACGAGCAGTACTTC.

The chain links TRBV15 to TRBJ2-6; 7 bases fit TRBD2. Germline values: CDR1 LNHNV, CDR2 YYDKDF (reference sequence). The junction had 5 bases not matched to a gene; V was cut back by 5 bases and J by 1 base. This CDR3 contains 16 residues. CDR3 loop: CATSDRGVSGANVLTF. The CDR3 nucleotides read TGTGCCACCAGCGACCGGGGGGTTTCTGGGGCCAACGTCCTGACTTTC.

V usage is TRBV7-8 and J usage is TRBJ1-2; the D is unclear. Trimming left V 0 bases short and J 4 bases short, with 15 bases between. The CDR3 has 16 residues. The germline V gene encodes CDR1 SGHVS and CDR2 FQNEAQ. Written as DNA, the CDR3 is TGTGCCAGCAGCTTAGCGGATTGGCAGGAACTCTATGGCTACACCTTC. It translates to CASSLADWQELYGYTF. Supplemented by reference TRBV7-8 and TRBJ1-2, the full variable domain reads GAGVSQSPRYKVAKRGQDVALRCDPISGHVSLFWYQQALGQGPEFLTYFQNEAQLDKSGLPSDRFFAERPEGSVSTLKIQRTQQEDSAVYLCASSLADWQELYGYTFGSGTRLTVV.

V and J are TRBV5-4 and TRBJ2-7; D uncertain. Germline CDR1 SGHNT, CDR2 YYREEE (reference sequence). The CDR3 has 11 residues. V was cut by 2 bases and J by 6 bases, with 6 bases left in between. The CDR3 reads CASSFGREQYF. As DNA, the CDR3 is TGTGCCAGCAGCTTTGGGCGCGAGCAGTACTTC.

The chain combines TRBV30 with TRBJ1-5; a possible D gene is TRBD1 (5 bases). Trimming left V 4 bases short and J 4 bases short, with 11 bases between. Germline CDR1 reads GTSNPN; CDR2 reads SVGIG (reference sequence). The CDR3 contains 13 residues. The CDR3 sequence: CAWTRGTNQPQHF. The CDR3 nucleotides read TGTGCCTGGACTAGGGGAACAAATCAGCCCCAGCATTTT. The variable domain in full, completed from reference TRBV30 and TRBJ1-5, reads SQTIHQWPATLVQPVGSPLSLECTVEGTSNPNLYWYRQAAGRGLQLLFYSVGIGQISSEVPQNLSASRPQDRQFILSSKKLLLSDSGFYLCAWTRGTNQPQHFGDGTRLSIL.

The sample holds a few counts of this clone. The chain combines TRBV5-4 with TRBJ2-1, with no clear D. The germline V gene has CDR1 SGHNT and CDR2 YYREEE (reference sequence). This CDR3 spans 13 amino acids. The V end was cut by 3 bases, the J end by 0 bases, with 4 bases between. The CDR3 bases are TGTGCCAGCAGCTCGAGCTCCTACAATGAGCAGTTCTTC. Its translation is CASSSSSYNEQFF.

The V and J genes are TRBV11-1 and TRBJ1-4, with 10 bases fitting TRBD1. Germline V gene lookup returns CDR1 SGHAT and CDR2 FQDESV (reference sequence). J was trimmed by 10 bases and V by 5 bases; bases with no gene match: 7. This CDR3 has 14 amino acids. CDR3 bases: TGTGCCAGCAGCACGGGACAGGGGCTGGGAAAACTGTTTTTT. Translation: CASSTGQGLGKLFF.

CDR3 in amino acids: CASLPGMPDSNQPQHF. The CDR3 DNA sequence: TGTGCCAGCCTTCCCGGAATGCCCGATAGCAATCAGCCCCAGCATTTT. The V call is TRBV19, the J call TRBJ1-5, with D unclear. The V and J ends lost 9 bases and 0 bases respectively, with 18 bases between them. Germline CDR1 LNHDA, CDR2 SQIVND (reference sequence). The CDR3 runs to 16 residues.

V and J are TRBV7-9 and TRBJ1-3; maybe TRBD1 (6 bases). CDR1 SEHNR and CDR2 FQNEAQ come from the germline V gene (reference sequence). Trimming left V 1 base short and J 2 bases short, with 12 bases between. The CDR3 is made up of 16 amino acids. The chain's CDR3 is CASSLGGRRAGNTIYF. Here the CDR3 DNA reads TGTGCCAGCAGCTTAGGGGGGCGCAGGGCTGGAAACACCATATATTTT.